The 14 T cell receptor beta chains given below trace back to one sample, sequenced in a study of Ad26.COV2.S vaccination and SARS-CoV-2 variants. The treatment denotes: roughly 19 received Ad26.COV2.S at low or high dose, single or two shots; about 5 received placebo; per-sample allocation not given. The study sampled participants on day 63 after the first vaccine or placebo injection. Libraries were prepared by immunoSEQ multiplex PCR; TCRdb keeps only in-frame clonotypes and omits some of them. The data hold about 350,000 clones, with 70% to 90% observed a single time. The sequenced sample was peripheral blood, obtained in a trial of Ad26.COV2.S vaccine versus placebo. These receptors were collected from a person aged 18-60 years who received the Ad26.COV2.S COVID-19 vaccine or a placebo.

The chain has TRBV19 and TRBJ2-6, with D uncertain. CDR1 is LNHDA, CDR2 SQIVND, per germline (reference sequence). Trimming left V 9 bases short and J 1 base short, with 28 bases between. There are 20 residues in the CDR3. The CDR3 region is CASPKPSLDLPSSGANVLTF. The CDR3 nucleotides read TGTGCCAGCCCGAAGCCCTCTCTAGATTTACCCTCTTCTGGGGCCAACGTCCTGACTTTC.

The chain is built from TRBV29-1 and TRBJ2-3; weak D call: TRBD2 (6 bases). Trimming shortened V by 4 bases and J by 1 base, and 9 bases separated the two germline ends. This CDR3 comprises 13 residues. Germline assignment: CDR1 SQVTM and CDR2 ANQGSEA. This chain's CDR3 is CSVGLVRTDTQYF. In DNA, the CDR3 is TGCAGCGTTGGACTAGTTCGCACAGATACGCAGTATTTT.

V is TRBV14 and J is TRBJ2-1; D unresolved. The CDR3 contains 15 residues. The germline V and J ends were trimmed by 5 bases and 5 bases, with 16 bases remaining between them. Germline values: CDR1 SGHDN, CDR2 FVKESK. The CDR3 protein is CASSVDGVYNNEQFF. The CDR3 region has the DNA TGTGCCAGCAGCGTTGATGGCGTATATAACAATGAGCAGTTCTTC.

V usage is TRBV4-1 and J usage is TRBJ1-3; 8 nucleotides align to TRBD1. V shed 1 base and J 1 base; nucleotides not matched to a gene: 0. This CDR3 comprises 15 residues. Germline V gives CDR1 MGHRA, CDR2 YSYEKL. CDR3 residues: CASSQGTGSGNTIYF. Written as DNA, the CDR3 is TGCGCCAGCAGCCAAGGGACAGGGTCTGGAAACACCATATATTTT.

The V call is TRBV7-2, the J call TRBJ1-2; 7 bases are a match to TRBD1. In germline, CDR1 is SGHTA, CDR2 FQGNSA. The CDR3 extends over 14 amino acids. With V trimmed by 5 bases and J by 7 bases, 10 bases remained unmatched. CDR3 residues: CASSGRGPSPGYTF. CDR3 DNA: TGTGCCAGCAGCGGAAGGGGGCCCTCTCCTGGCTACACCTTC.

The CDR3 is CASTPGGTDTQYF. For the CDR3, the DNA is TGCGCCAGCACCCCAGGGGGCACAGATACGCAGTATTTT. This chain uses TRBV5-1 with TRBJ2-3; possible D gene TRBD1, 6 bases. The CDR3 consists of 13 residues. V was pared by 6 bases and J by 1 base, with 9 bases between. CDR1 is SGHRS, CDR2 YFSETQ, per germline.

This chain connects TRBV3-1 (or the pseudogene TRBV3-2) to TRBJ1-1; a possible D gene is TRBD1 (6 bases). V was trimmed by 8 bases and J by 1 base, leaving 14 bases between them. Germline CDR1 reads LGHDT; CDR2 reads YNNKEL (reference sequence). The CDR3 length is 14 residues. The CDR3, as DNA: TGTGCCAGCCGCCCGGGGGCTGCGAACACTGAAGCTTTCTTT. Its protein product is CASRPGAANTEAFF.

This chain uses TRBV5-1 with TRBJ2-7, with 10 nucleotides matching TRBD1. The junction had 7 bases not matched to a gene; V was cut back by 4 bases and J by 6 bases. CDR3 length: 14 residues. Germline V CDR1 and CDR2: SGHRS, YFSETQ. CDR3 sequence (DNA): TGCGCCAGCAGCCCTCGGGACAGGGGAAGCGAGCAGTACTTC. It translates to CASSPRDRGSEQYF.

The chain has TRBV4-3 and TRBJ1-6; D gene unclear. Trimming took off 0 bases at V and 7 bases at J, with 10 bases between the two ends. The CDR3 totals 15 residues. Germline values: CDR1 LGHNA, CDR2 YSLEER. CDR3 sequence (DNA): TGCGCCAGCAGCCAAGATAGAGGGAACAATTCACCCCTCCACTTT. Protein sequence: CASSQDRGNNSPLHF.

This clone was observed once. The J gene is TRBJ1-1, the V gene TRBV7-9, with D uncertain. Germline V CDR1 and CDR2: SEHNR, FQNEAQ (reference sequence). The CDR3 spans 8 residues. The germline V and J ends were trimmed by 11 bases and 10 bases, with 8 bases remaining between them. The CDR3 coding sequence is TGTGCCTCCTCACCAGCTTTCTTT. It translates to CASSPAFF.

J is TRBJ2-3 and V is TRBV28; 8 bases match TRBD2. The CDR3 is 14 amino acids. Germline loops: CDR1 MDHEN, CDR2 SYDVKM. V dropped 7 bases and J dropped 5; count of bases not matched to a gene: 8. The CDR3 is CASTSRAGGDTQYF. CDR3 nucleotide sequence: TGTGCCAGCACCTCTCGGGCGGGGGGAGATACGCAGTATTTT. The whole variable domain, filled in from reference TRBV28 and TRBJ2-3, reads DVKVTQSSRYLVKRTGEKVFLECVQDMDHENMFWYRQDPGLGLRLIYFSYDVKMKEKGDIPEGYSVSREKKERFSLILESASTNQTSMYLCASTSRAGGDTQYFGPGTRLTVL.

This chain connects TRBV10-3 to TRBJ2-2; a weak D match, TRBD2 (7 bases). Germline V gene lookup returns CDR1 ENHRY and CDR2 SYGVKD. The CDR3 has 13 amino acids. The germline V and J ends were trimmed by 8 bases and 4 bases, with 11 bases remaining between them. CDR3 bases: TGTGCCATCTCTGGGGGGGCCACCGGGGAGCTGTTTTTT. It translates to CAISGGATGELFF.

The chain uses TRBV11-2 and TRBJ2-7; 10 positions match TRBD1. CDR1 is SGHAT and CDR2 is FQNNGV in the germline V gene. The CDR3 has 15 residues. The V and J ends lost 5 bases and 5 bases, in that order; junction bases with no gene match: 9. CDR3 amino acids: CASSARDRGPHEQYF. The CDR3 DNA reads TGTGCCAGCAGCGCCCGGGACAGGGGACCGCACGAGCAGTACTTC.

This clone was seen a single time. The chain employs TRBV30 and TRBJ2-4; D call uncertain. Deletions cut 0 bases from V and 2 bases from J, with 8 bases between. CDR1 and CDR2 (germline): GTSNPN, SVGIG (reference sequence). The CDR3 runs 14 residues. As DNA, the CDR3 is TGTGCCTGGAGTGTACGGTCAACCAAAAACATTCAGTACTTC. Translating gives CAWSVRSTKNIQYF.